Below, 24 T cell receptor beta chains from the same sample are listed, as sequenced in a study of CD8+ T cells in alopecia areata. Following RNA extraction, reverse transcription yielded cDNA that acted as the sequencing template. Profiling relied on immunoSEQ multiplex PCR, and the TCRdb table lists in-frame clones only, not all of them. The sample lists around 120,000 clones, more than 30% occurring once. The sample taken for sequencing was CD4+ T cells sorted from blood. The receptors were sampled from a human donor with alopecia areata.

This chain links TRBV18 with TRBJ2-7; D tentatively fits TRBD1 or TRBD2 (5 bases each). The germline V gene has CDR1 KGHSH and CDR2 LQKENI. Trimming removed 3 bases from V and 6 bases from J, with 12 bases in between. The CDR3 totals 13 residues. This chain's CDR3 is CASSPWDPPEQYF. The DNA for the CDR3 is TGTGCCAGCTCACCTTGGGACCCCCCCGAGCAGTACTTC.

Concerning this clone itself: The same CDR3 arises from other DNA sequences in this sample as well. The chain employs TRBV6-5 and TRBJ2-7, with D possibly matching TRBD1 (6 bases). Germline V gives CDR1 MNHEY, CDR2 SVGAGI. V lost 5 bases and J 1 base, leaving 9 bases between the germline ends. The CDR3 has 13 amino acids. The CDR3 protein is CASSRTVSYEQYF. For the CDR3, the DNA is TGTGCCAGCAGTCGGACAGTGTCCTACGAGCAGTACTTC.

In its sample, this clone was seen a few times. The chain links TRBV7-2 to TRBJ2-5, with D uncertain. The germline V gene has CDR1 SGHTA and CDR2 FQGNSA. This CDR3 has 12 residues. V was clipped by 3 bases and J by 3 bases, with 5 bases between them. The DNA of the CDR3 is TGTGCCAGCAGCTTGGTCAAAGAGACCCAGTACTTC. The encoded protein is CASSLVKETQYF.

The chain recombines TRBV5-4 with TRBJ2-4; D perhaps matches TRBD2 (5 bases). V shed 0 bases and J shed 2 bases, with 9 bases lying between them. Germline lookup yields CDR1 SGHNT and CDR2 YYREEE (reference sequence). This CDR3 has 15 amino acids. CDR3 protein: CASSLELASKNIQYF. CDR3 DNA sequence: TGTGCCAGCAGCTTGGAGCTAGCATCCAAAAACATTCAGTACTTC.

This clone was recorded a few times. CDR3 in amino acids: CASSLSGGAVRETQYF. The CDR3 coding sequence is TGCGCCAGCAGCTTGTCCGGGGGAGCGGTTCGAGAGACCCAGTACTTC. The chain employs TRBV5-1 and TRBJ2-5, with a weak D call TRBD2 (6 bases). The V gene's germline CDR1 is SGHRS and CDR2 YFSETQ. The CDR3 covers 16 residues. V dropped 1 base and J dropped 4 bases, with 17 bases sitting between them.

This clone has more than one count but fewer than ten. The rearrangement uses TRBV28 and TRBJ2-7, with 9 bases aligning to TRBD1. The CDR3 has 15 amino acids. Germline CDR1 reads MDHEN; CDR2 reads SYDVKM. J gave up 3 bases and V 7 bases, and 10 bases lay outside the gene matches. The CDR3 DNA sequence: TGTGCCAGCAACTTACCCGGGACAGGGCACTACGAGCAGTACTTC. Translated: CASNLPGTGHYEQYF.

The gene calls are TRBV5-1 and TRBJ2-3; unclear D gene. The CDR3 spans 15 residues. CDR1 and CDR2 (germline): SGHRS, YFSETQ. The V and J ends lost 0 bases and 0 bases respectively, with 8 bases between them. The CDR3 sequence is CASSLARHSTDTQYF. The CDR3 DNA sequence: TGCGCCAGCAGCTTGGCTCGGCATAGCACAGATACGCAGTATTTT.

This clone has more than one count but fewer than ten. V is TRBV19 and J is TRBJ2-1; TRBD2 aligns across 16 bases. From germline, CDR1 is LNHDA and CDR2 SQIVND (reference sequence). CDR3 length: 15 residues. Unmatched junction bases numbered 2, after V lost 5 bases and J lost 7 bases. In nucleotides, the CDR3 is TGTGCCAGTAGTGCGGGACTAGCGGGAGGGAATGAGCAGTTCTTC. Its translation: CASSAGLAGGNEQFF. Looking up the rest from reference TRBV19 and TRBJ2-1 gives the full variable domain: DGGITQSPKYLFRKEGQNVTLSCEQNLNHDAMYWYRQDPGQGLRLIYYSQIVNDFQKGDIAEGYSVSREKKESFPLTVTSAQKNPTAFYLCASSAGLAGGNEQFFGPGTRLTVL.

This clone was seen a single time. The chain has TRBV29-1 and TRBJ1-2, with 7 nucleotides matching TRBD1. V was clipped by 4 bases and J by 4 bases; unmatched bases: 9. The CDR3 is made up of 14 amino acids. CDR1 SQVTM and CDR2 ANQGSEA come from the germline V gene. The CDR3: CSVGAAGGSYGYTF. In nucleotides, the CDR3 is TGCAGCGTTGGAGCGGCAGGGGGAAGCTATGGCTACACCTTC.

A few counts support this clone. The chain carries TRBV29-1 and TRBJ2-7; 9 nucleotides line up with TRBD1. This CDR3 contains 14 residues. V trimming: 1 base; J trimming: 8 bases; junction bases outside the gene matches: 9. Germline V lookup: CDR1 SQVTM, CDR2 ANQGSEA. CDR3 sequence (DNA): TGCAGCGTTGAAGTTGGGACAGGGTTTCTGAAGCAGTACTTC. It translates to CSVEVGTGFLKQYF.

This clone appeared a few times. The chain combines TRBV29-1 with TRBJ2-3; no clear D. Per germline, CDR1 SQVTM and CDR2 ANQGSEA. The CDR3 loop spans 15 amino acids. The germline V and J ends were trimmed by 3 bases and 0 bases, with 13 bases remaining between them. DNA of the CDR3: TGCAGCGTTGAGGTCGTAGGCCATAGCACAGATACGCAGTATTTT. Its translation: CSVEVVGHSTDTQYF.

This clone was seen only a few times. V gene TRBV27 combines with J gene TRBJ1-1; D unresolved. Germline V lookup: CDR1 MNHEY, CDR2 SMNVEV (reference sequence). The CDR3 has 16 residues. V lost 5 bases and J 1 base, leaving 17 bases between the germline ends. The CDR3 protein is CASSPRTGFANTEAFF. The CDR3 DNA sequence: TGTGCCAGCAGTCCACGTACGGGGTTTGCGAACACTGAAGCTTTCTTT.

The V gene is TRBV6-6, the J gene TRBJ2-6; possibly TRBD1 for D (5 bases). The CDR3 is made up of 14 amino acids. The V end was cut by 11 bases, the J end by 2 bases, with 13 bases between. CDR1 MNHNY and CDR2 SVGAGI come from the germline V gene (reference sequence). The CDR3 here is CASGQLPGANVLTF. Here the CDR3 DNA reads TGTGCCTCTGGACAACTACCTGGGGCCAACGTCCTGACTTTC.

The rearrangement joins TRBV2 to TRBJ2-1; 7 positions agree with TRBD2. The V segment lost 5 bases and the J segment 3 bases; nucleotides outside the gene matches: 4. CDR1 is SNHLY and CDR2 is FYNNEI in the germline V gene. This CDR3 is 14 amino acids long. The CDR3 DNA reads TGTGCCAGCAGTCAGTGGACTAGCTACAATGAGCAGTTCTTC. Translating it yields CASSQWTSYNEQFF.

A few counts support this clone. The chain is built from TRBV7-2 and TRBJ2-3, with TRBD1 identical over 7 bases. With V trimmed by 8 bases and J by 1 base, 9 bases remained unmatched. This CDR3 has 15 residues. The germline CDR1 and CDR2 sequences are SGHTA and FQGNSA. CDR3 amino acids: CASGPYRGGTDTQYF. Written as DNA, the CDR3 is TGTGCCAGCGGCCCTTACAGGGGTGGCACAGATACGCAGTATTTT.

This chain links TRBV28 with TRBJ2-3; maybe TRBD2 (5 bases). This CDR3 comprises 16 residues. Germline values: CDR1 MDHEN, CDR2 SYDVKM. Deletions cut 6 bases from V and 3 bases from J, with 19 bases between. The CDR3 DNA reads as TGTGCCAGCAGCCCCCCGAGAGGGAAAGGGACAGATACGCAGTATTTT. As protein: CASSPPRGKGTDTQYF.

This clone was seen a handful of times. V gene TRBV7-9 combines with J gene TRBJ2-1; 9 bases align to TRBD1. This CDR3 is 15 amino acids long. V trimming: 8 bases; J trimming: 5 bases; junction bases outside the gene matches: 10. Germline-derived CDR1 and CDR2 are SEHNR and FQNEAQ (reference sequence). The CDR3 region is CASGLPGQGHNEQFF. Written as DNA, the CDR3 is TGTGCCAGCGGATTACCGGGACAGGGACACAATGAGCAGTTCTTC.

This clone was picked up a small number of times. The chain has TRBV28 and TRBJ2-1; a possible D gene is TRBD2 (6 bases). The CDR3 contains 12 residues. V lost 5 bases and J lost 16, with 18 bases in between. Germline loops: CDR1 MDHEN, CDR2 SYDVKM. The CDR3 here is CASSPNSGKNFF. DNA for the CDR3: TGTGCCAGCAGTCCCAATAGCGGTAAAAACTTCTTC.

This chain joins TRBV5-6 and TRBJ2-2; D might be TRBD2 (5 bases). V was pared by 2 bases and J by 7 bases, with 15 bases between. Per the germline V gene, CDR1 is SGHDT and CDR2 is YYEEEE. This CDR3 comprises 15 residues. The CDR3 DNA reads as TGTGCCAGCAGCTTCGGGCCTAGCCGAGTCGGGGAGCTGTTTTTT. Encoded protein: CASSFGPSRVGELFF.

V and J are TRBV30 and TRBJ2-2, with D hard to call. Germline V gives CDR1 GTSNPN, CDR2 SVGIG (reference sequence). The V and J ends lost 0 bases and 6 bases respectively, with 8 bases between them. This CDR3 region has 13 residues. The CDR3 nucleotides read TGTGCCTGGAGTGTACGAGTTTCCGGGGAGCTGTTTTTT. Its protein is CAWSVRVSGELFF.

The gene calls are TRBV7-2 and TRBJ1-2; possibly TRBD1 for D (6 bases). The CDR3 loop spans 13 amino acids. The V gene lost 2 bases and the J gene lost 7 bases, with 11 bases spanning the gap. Germline CDR1 and CDR2: SGHTA and FQGNSA. The CDR3 DNA is TGTGCCAGCAGCTTACAGGCAGGGGTTGGCTACACCTTC. It specifies CASSLQAGVGYTF. The full variable domain, its missing parts supplied by reference TRBV7-2 and TRBJ1-2, is GAGVSQSPSNKVTEKGKDVELRCDPISGHTALYWYRQSLGQGLEFLIYFQGNSAPDKSGLPSDRFSAERTGGSVSTLTIQRTQQEDSAVYLCASSLQAGVGYTFGSGTRLTVV.

There are a few counts of this clone. The chain has TRBV4-1 and TRBJ1-6; D may be TRBD1 (5 bases). V was clipped by 0 bases and J by 0 bases, with 15 bases between them. Germline V CDR1 and CDR2: MGHRA, YSYEKL. The CDR3 extends over 19 amino acids. DNA for the CDR3: TGCGCCAGCAGCCAAGAAGGAACGGGGACGAGCTCCTATAATTCACCCCTCCACTTT. It yields the protein CASSQEGTGTSSYNSPLHF.

This clone was counted only a few times. V and J are TRBV7-2 and TRBJ2-7; 9 positions match TRBD1. The CDR3 runs 15 residues. The V segment lost 5 bases and the J segment 0 bases; nucleotides outside the gene matches: 5. Per the germline V gene, CDR1 is SGHTA and CDR2 is FQGNSA. CDR3 sequence: CASSRGGQGSYEQYF. The CDR3 DNA reads as TGTGCCAGCAGCCGAGGGGGACAGGGCTCCTACGAGCAGTACTTC.

V gene TRBV13 combines with J gene TRBJ2-7; 9 bases are shared with TRBD1. With V trimmed by 5 bases and J by 3 bases, 5 bases remained unmatched. Per the germline V gene, CDR1 is PRHDT and CDR2 is FYEKMQ (reference sequence). This CDR3 has 14 residues. The CDR3 DNA reads as TGTGCCAGCAGCCCCCGGACAGGGGTCTACGAGCAGTACTTC. It is translated as CASSPRTGVYEQYF.